The rows below give T cell receptor beta chains drawn from one sample of a study of T cell repertoires in cytomegalovirus infection. TCRdb recomputed calls from the reads with MiXCR, one row per CDR3 protein. The sample lists 800,000 to 950,000 distinct CDR3 sequences, approximately 32% occurring once. These TCRs are of unknown antigen specificity. The sequences come from cultured CD8+ T cells from PBMCs, collected from culture after CMV antigen stimulation. The receptors stem from a human donor in good health (CMV status not recorded). Some clones in this sample may be carry-over from other donors' samples. Both conserved end residues are part of each CDR3. Fields, in order: D gene, V gene, J gene, clone size, CDR3 DNA, CDR3 protein. D genes are given only for firm matches. Only part of the rows carry a size: once, few, many, or a class if the clone is expanded.

d_call: TRBD1
v_call: TRBV2
j_call: TRBJ2-7
clone_size: few
cdr3_nt: TGTGCCAGCAGTGGAGGGACAGGGGGCACTTTAGACTACGAGCAGTACTTC
cdr3_aa: CASSGGTGGTLDYEQYF

d_call: TRBD1
v_call: TRBV2
j_call: TRBJ2-1
clone_size: NA
cdr3_nt: TGTGCCATTCAGGGGGCCGGCGTGGTGCAGTTCTTC
cdr3_aa: CAIQGAGVVQFF

d_call: NA
v_call: TRBV10-2
j_call: TRBJ2-5
clone_size: NA
cdr3_nt: TGCGCCAGCAGTGAGCCGGGGATAGGGGAGACCCAGTACTTC
cdr3_aa: CASSEPGIGETQYF

d_call: NA
v_call: TRBV7-9
j_call: TRBJ2-5
clone_size: NA
cdr3_nt: TGTGCCAGCAGCTTCGGCGGTACGACCCAGTACTTC
cdr3_aa: CASSFGGTTQYF

d_call: TRBD1
v_call: TRBV5-6
j_call: TRBJ2-5
clone_size: NA
cdr3_nt: TGTGCCAGCAGCTTTCGGACAGGGGGGAGTGAGACCCAGTACTTC
cdr3_aa: CASSFRTGGSETQYF

d_call: NA
v_call: TRBV20-1
j_call: TRBJ1-6
clone_size: NA
cdr3_nt: TGCAGTGCCCTAGGGCTGGGGGATATTCGTAGTTCACCCCTCCACTTT
cdr3_aa: CSALGLGDIRSSPLHF

d_call: NA
v_call: TRBV11-1
j_call: TRBJ1-1
clone_size: few
cdr3_nt: TGTGCCAGCAGCCCGGGACAACCGTTGAACACTGAAGCTTTCTTT
cdr3_aa: CASSPGQPLNTEAFF

d_call: NA
v_call: TRBV5-1
j_call: TRBJ2-3
clone_size: few
cdr3_nt: TGCGCCAGTTCTCCGGAGGACTACTCACCCGATACGCAGTATTTT
cdr3_aa: CASSPEDYSPDTQYF

d_call: TRBD2
v_call: TRBV27
j_call: TRBJ2-1
clone_size: once
cdr3_nt: TGTGCCAGCAGAGAAGCGGGGGGCTCCTACAATGAGCAGTTCTTC
cdr3_aa: CASREAGGSYNEQFF

d_call: TRBD1
v_call: TRBV6-4
j_call: TRBJ2-1
clone_size: NA
cdr3_nt: TGTGCCAGCAGTGACGCGACAGGGGAGAAGTTCTTC
cdr3_aa: CASSDATGEKFF

d_call: NA
v_call: TRBV7-2
j_call: TRBJ1-6
clone_size: NA
cdr3_nt: TGTGCCAGCAGCTTAATCCCACAGGGCGTAAATTCACCCCTCCACTTT
cdr3_aa: CASSLIPQGVNSPLHF

d_call: NA
v_call: TRBV9
j_call: TRBJ2-1
clone_size: NA
cdr3_nt: TGTGCCAGCAGCGCCCAGATGGCCGATTACAATGAGCAGTTCTTC
cdr3_aa: CASSAQMADYNEQFF

d_call: NA
v_call: TRBV4-1
j_call: TRBJ2-1
clone_size: NA
cdr3_nt: TGCGCCAGCAGCCCCTTTATCGGGGGTAGTGATGAGCAGTTCTTC
cdr3_aa: CASSPFIGGSDEQFF

d_call: NA
v_call: TRBV11-3
j_call: TRBJ2-2
clone_size: NA
cdr3_nt: TGTGCCAGCAGCTTACGGGAGCCGAACACCGGGGAGCTGTTTTTT
cdr3_aa: CASSLREPNTGELFF